The 27 T cell receptor beta chains below all came from one sample that was sequenced in a study of breast tumors, draining lymph nodes, adjacent tissues. Samples came from axillary lymph nodes draining the breast cancer. TCRdb itself ran the multiplex PCR reads through MiXCR, one entry per CDR3 protein. This sample has around 290,000 distinct CDR3 sequences, with over 30% found just once. Sequenced: axillary lymph node tissue. The receptors originated from a female donor with breast cancer. Some clones in this sample may be carry-over from other donors' samples.

The chain employs TRBV11-1 and TRBJ2-3, with 10 bases fitting TRBD2. V shed 2 bases and J 11 bases; nucleotides not matched to a gene: 16. Germline CDR1 is SGHAT and CDR2 is FQDESV (reference sequence). The CDR3 has 17 amino acids. The CDR3 DNA reads as TGTGCCAGCAGCTTAAGGCTAGCGGGAGCTGGTGACAATGAGCAGTATTTT. Translation: CASSLRLAGAGDNEQYF.

To note about this clonotype: This clone may be a read error of a much larger clone one base away. The J gene is TRBJ1-6, the V gene TRBV20-1, with D uncertain. Germline V gene lookup returns CDR1 DFQATT and CDR2 SNEGSKA (reference sequence). The CDR3 covers 16 residues. Written as DNA, the CDR3 is TGCAGTGCTCCTCCGTTTGGGAGCTCCTCTAATTCACCCCTCCACTTT. Amino acid sequence: CSAPPFGSSSNSPLHF.

Many counts were recorded for this clonotype. The genes are TRBV19 and TRBJ1-2, with D possibly being TRBD1 (5 bases). Germline lookup yields CDR1 LNHDA and CDR2 SQIVND (reference sequence). This CDR3 spans 14 amino acids. The V end lost 5 bases, the J end lost 0 bases, and 10 bases lay between the germline ends. The CDR3 protein is CASSATGANYGYTF. The CDR3 DNA reads TGTGCCAGTAGTGCTACAGGAGCTAACTATGGCTACACCTTC.

In regard to this clonotype: Since a much larger clone is just one base distant, this may be a read error. This sequence joins TRBV6-6 and TRBJ2-1, with TRBD2 matching over 11 bases. Germline V gene sequence: CDR1 MNHNY, CDR2 SVGAGI (reference sequence). The CDR3 contains 16 residues. DNA of the CDR3: TGTGCCAGCAGTCACTCCGGGACTAGCGGATACAATGAGCAGTTCTTC. It specifies CASSHSGTSGYNEQFF.

The gene calls are TRBV10-2 and TRBJ2-3; 8 nucleotides align to TRBD2. J lost 1 base, V lost 4 bases, and 4 bases had no gene match. This CDR3 spans 15 amino acids. CDR1 and CDR2 from the germline V gene are WSHSY and SAAADI. The CDR3 DNA reads as TGCGCCAGCAGTGGCGGGAGGTTGGGCACAGATACGCAGTATTTT. Translated, it gives CASSGGRLGTDTQYF.

Turning to this clonotype: A read error is possible here, since a much larger clone lies one base away. The chain joins TRBV11-3 to TRBJ2-5; D might be TRBD1 (6 bases). CDR3 size: 13 residues. Germline V CDR1 and CDR2: SGHNT, YENEEA. The CDR3 nucleotides are TGTGCCAGCAGCTCCCTCAGGGGAGAGGCCCAGTACTTC. Translated, it gives CASSSLRGEAQYF.

This clonotype was seen at least ten times. The CDR3 is CSARTSGSHEQFF. The CDR3 DNA follows: TGCAGTGCTAGGACTAGCGGGAGCCATGAGCAGTTCTTC. The chain recombines TRBV20-1 with TRBJ2-1, with 12 bases aligning to TRBD2. The CDR3 extends over 13 amino acids. Germline CDR1 is DFQATT and CDR2 is SNEGSKA (reference sequence). The ends lost 3 bases at V and 8 bases at J; junction bases unmatched: 2.

This clonotype was seen many times. This chain links TRBV20-1 with TRBJ2-1; 8 bases agree with TRBD2. CDR3 size: 16 residues. The V gene's germline CDR1 is DFQATT and CDR2 SNEGSKA (reference sequence). Germline trimming cut 0 bases from V and 0 bases from J; bases unmatched to any gene: 4. CDR3 amino acids: CSARDTSGNSYNEQFF. The CDR3 DNA reads as TGCAGTGCTAGAGATACTAGCGGAAACTCCTACAATGAGCAGTTCTTC.

In regard to this clonotype: This may be a read error: a much more frequent sequence differs by one nucleotide. The V gene is TRBV19, the J gene TRBJ2-2, with D perhaps matching TRBD2 (6 bases). The germline CDR1 and CDR2 sequences are LNHDA and SQIVND (reference sequence). CDR3 length equals 17 residues. The CDR3 sequence is CASSRLGAGVNTGELSF. CDR3 DNA sequence: TGTGCCAGTAGTAGACTAGGGGCAGGAGTGAACACCGGGGAGCTGTCTTTT.

This clonotype was seen at least ten times. This chain uses TRBV6-1 with TRBJ1-5; D uncertain. Germline CDR1 is MNHNS and CDR2 is SASEGT. Trimming cost V 1 base and J 7 bases, with 23 bases left between them. This CDR3 is 18 amino acids long. This CDR3 is CASSEELVAWRAGQPQHF. CDR3 DNA sequence: TGTGCCAGCAGTGAAGAACTAGTTGCTTGGCGCGCGGGACAGCCCCAGCATTTT.

As concerns this clonotype: A read error may produce the germline difference seen at one junction end. V is TRBV7-6 and J is TRBJ2-3; D is uncertain. The CDR3 totals 12 residues. Germline loops: CDR1 SGHVS, CDR2 FNYEAQ. DNA for the CDR3: TGTGCCAGCAGCCGCATGGTAGATACGCAGTACTTT. It codes for CASSRMVDTQYF.

This clonotype was recorded at least ten times. The CDR3 DNA reads TGCAGTGCGCACACTAGCGGGAGTCCAGATACGCAGTATTTT. As protein: CSAHTSGSPDTQYF. The chain carries TRBV20-1 and TRBJ2-3; 11 bases are shared with TRBD2. V was pared by 6 bases and J by 4 bases, with 6 bases of the junction left unmatched. CDR3 length: 14 amino acids. Germline CDR1 is DFQATT and CDR2 is SNEGSKA (reference sequence).

The chain is built from TRBV5-1 and TRBJ2-1; 9 nucleotides line up with TRBD2. V lost 0 bases to trimming and J lost 4 bases; unmatched junction nucleotides: 5. The CDR3 totals 16 residues. Per germline, CDR1 SGHRS and CDR2 YFSETQ. CDR3 DNA sequence: TGCGCCAGCAGCTTGGTTGTGACTAGCGGATACAATGAGCAGTTCTTC. Its translation: CASSLVVTSGYNEQFF.

This clonotype was counted many times. This rearrangement joins TRBV6-4 to TRBJ2-3, with D possibly matching TRBD2 (6 bases). Per germline, CDR1 MRHNA and CDR2 SNTAGT. V gave up 8 bases and J gave up 3 bases, with 15 bases separating them. This CDR3 region has 14 residues. The CDR3 sequence: CASSREYGTDTQYF. In DNA form, the CDR3 reads TGTGCCAGCTCCCGGGAGTATGGGACAGATACGCAGTATTTT.

This clonotype has only a few counts. It may be a read error: a sequence one base away is much more abundant. The rearrangement links TRBV9 to TRBJ2-7; tentative D call: TRBD2 (5 bases). This CDR3 has 14 amino acids. Germline loops: CDR1 SGDLS, CDR2 YYNGEE. The CDR3 loop reads CASSGGYANYEQSF. In DNA, the CDR3 is TGTGCCAGCAGCGGAGGGTACGCAAACTACGAGCAGTCCTTC.

The CDR3 loop is CASSTSSGFGNEQFF. DNA of the CDR3: TGTGCCAGCAGCACCTCAAGCGGGTTTGGCAATGAGCAGTTCTTC. The chain recombines TRBV7-6 with TRBJ2-1, with D possibly matching TRBD2 (6 bases). The ends were cut back, 5 bases at V and 6 bases at J, with 17 bases in the middle. This CDR3 comprises 15 residues. Germline V CDR1 and CDR2: SGHVS, FNYEAQ.

This clonotype was counted at least ten times. This may stem from a read error, because a much larger clone lies one nucleotide away. The CDR3 DNA follows: TGTGCCACCAGCAGAGATCAGGGGTCCTGGGAGACCCAGTACTTC. It specifies CATSRDQGSWETQYF. V usage is TRBV15 and J usage is TRBJ2-5; D is perhaps TRBD1 (6 bases). The CDR3 contains 15 residues. Trimming took 0 bases from V and 5 from J, leaving 13 bases between them. Germline values: CDR1 LNHNV, CDR2 YYDKDF (reference sequence). Complete variable domain (other parts from reference TRBV15 and TRBJ2-5): DAMVIQNPRYQVTQFGKPVTLSCSQTLNHNVMYWYQQKSSQAPKLLFHYYDKDFNNEADTPDNFQSRRPNTSFCFLDIRSPGLGDTAMYLCATSRDQGSWETQYFGPGTRLLVL.

This clonotype was counted ten times or more. This chain uses TRBV5-1 with TRBJ1-5; 7 nucleotides match TRBD1. Trimming took 4 bases from V and 7 from J; bases not matched to a gene: 11. Germline assignment: CDR1 SGHRS and CDR2 YFSETQ. The CDR3 consists of 15 residues. CDR3 sequence: CASSPMTGREQPQHF. In nucleotides, the CDR3 is TGCGCCAGCAGCCCGATGACAGGGCGGGAGCAGCCCCAGCATTTT.

This clonotype was observed many times. This chain joins TRBV10-3 and TRBJ2-7, with 9 bases aligning to TRBD1. The CDR3 is 12 residues long. The V gene's germline CDR1 is ENHRY and CDR2 SYGVKD. The ends lost 8 bases at V and 5 bases at J; junction bases unmatched: 4. In DNA form, the CDR3 reads TGTGCCATCGGGACAGGGTTGGACGAGCAGTACTTC. This codes for CAIGTGLDEQYF.

Regarding this clonotype: A much bigger clone sits one base away, suggesting this may be a read error. V and J are TRBV20-1 and TRBJ2-5, with 8 bases aligning to TRBD2. The CDR3 totals 15 residues. Germline V gene lookup returns CDR1 DFQATT and CDR2 SNEGSKA (reference sequence). The V and J ends lost 1 base and 4 bases, in that order; junction bases with no gene match: 8. CDR3 residues: CSARGIAGSTETQYF. The CDR3 bases are TGCAGTGCTAGAGGGATAGCGGGATCAACAGAGACCCAGTACTTC.

The V call is TRBV2, the J call TRBJ1-1; 10 bases line up with TRBD1. Trimming at V came to 5 bases and at J to 7 bases, leaving 10 bases not matched to a gene. Germline CDR1 SNHLY, CDR2 FYNNEI. This CDR3 region has 15 residues. The CDR3: CASSLKTGGAFEAFF. The CDR3 DNA reads as TGTGCCAGCAGTCTAAAGACAGGGGGCGCGTTTGAAGCTTTCTTT. The variable domain in full, completed from reference TRBV2 and TRBJ1-1, reads EPEVTQTPSHQVTQMGQEVILRCVPISNHLYFYWYRQILGQKVEFLVSFYNNEISEKSEIFDDQFSVERPDGSNFTLKIRSTKLEDSAMYFCASSLKTGGAFEAFFGQGTRLTVV.

This clonotype was counted many times. The J gene is TRBJ2-7, the V gene TRBV12-5, with 7 positions matching TRBD1. The trim removed 1 base at V and 2 bases at J, leaving 2 bases unmatched. The CDR3 totals 14 residues. Germline V gene data show CDR1 as LGHNT and CDR2 as FRNRAP. In DNA, the CDR3 is TGTGCTAGTGGTTTGGGGGACAGCACCTACGAGCAGTACTTC. Translating gives CASGLGDSTYEQYF.

This clonotype was seen at least ten times. The chain carries TRBV7-4 and TRBJ2-7; the match to TRBD2 covers 7 bases. The CDR3 loop spans 15 amino acids. V lost 4 bases, J lost 0 bases, and 6 bases stayed unmatched. Germline CDR1 reads SGHVT; CDR2 reads SQSDAQ. For the CDR3, the DNA is TGTGCCAGCAGCTGCCGGGGGGTCCCCTCCTACGAGCAGTACTTC. Encoded protein: CASSCRGVPSYEQYF.

This clonotype was counted at least ten times. The V gene is TRBV2, the J gene TRBJ1-2; D perhaps matches TRBD1 (5 bases). V shed 6 bases and J shed 5 bases, with 13 bases lying between them. The CDR3 loop spans 13 amino acids. Germline loops: CDR1 SNHLY, CDR2 FYNNEI. The CDR3 nucleotides are TGTGCCAGCAGCGACAGTCCTAGGTATGGCTACACCTTC. Translating it yields CASSDSPRYGYTF.

The chain links TRBV28 to TRBJ2-5; unclear D gene. This CDR3 contains 13 residues. With 5 bases removed from V and 3 bases from J, the gap between germline ends came to 10 bases. Germline V lookup: CDR1 MDHEN, CDR2 SYDVKM. The CDR3 nucleotides read TGTGCCAGCAGTCTGGCCGGAAAAGAGACCCAGTACTTC. Its translation is CASSLAGKETQYF.

A remark on this clonotype: Mismatch with germline at one junction end may stem from a read error. J is TRBJ2-4 and V is TRBV7-6; the match to TRBD2 covers 9 bases. CDR1 and CDR2 (germline): SGHVS, FNYEAQ. There are 15 residues in the CDR3. The CDR3 sequence is CASSLLAGSPNTQYF. The CDR3 region has the DNA TGTGCCAGCAGCTTACTAGCGGGATCTCCAAACACTCAGTACTTC.

This clonotype was recorded many times. This chain connects TRBV5-1 to TRBJ1-4; D gene uncertain. The CDR3 runs 15 residues. Germline V gene lookup returns CDR1 SGHRS and CDR2 YFSETQ. V lost 0 bases, J lost 8 bases, and 14 bases lay in between. DNA of the CDR3: TGCGCCAGCAGCTTGGGGATTAGGACGGGGGAAAAACTGTTTTTT. It codes for CASSLGIRTGEKLFF.